These 10 T cell receptor beta chains were sequenced from one sample in a study of cytomegalovirus exposure and HLA in healthy donors. The PCR was carried out with 60 Vbeta primers and 13 Jbeta primers. Libraries were prepared by immunoSEQ multiplex PCR; TCRdb keeps only in-frame clonotypes and omits some of them. The table includes about 130,000 clones, about four fifths detected once. Sequenced: PBMCs. The receptor source for this set is a woman aged 40 to 50 in good health and CMV-seropositive.

The rearrangement joins TRBV27 to TRBJ2-7; 7 bases map to TRBD1. The length of the CDR3 is 14 residues. The V segment lost 1 base and the J segment 5 bases; nucleotides outside the gene matches: 5. The germline V gene encodes CDR1 MNHEY and CDR2 SMNVEV (reference sequence). The CDR3 DNA follows: TGTGCCAGCAGTTTATGGACAGGCTACCACGAGCAGTACTTC. As protein: CASSLWTGYHEQYF.

The chain is built from TRBV5-1 and TRBJ2-2, with D tentatively TRBD1 (5 bases). The CDR3 contains 15 residues. The V end was cut by 1 base, the J end by 0 bases, with 7 bases between. The germline CDR1 and CDR2 sequences are SGHRS and YFSETQ. This CDR3 is CASSLTGPNTGELFF. The DNA of the CDR3 is TGCGCCAGCAGCTTGACAGGACCGAACACCGGGGAGCTGTTTTTT.

CDR3 amino acids: CSVLSGIPTRGSYEQYF. For the CDR3, the DNA is TGCAGCGTCCTGAGCGGTATTCCCACGAGGGGGTCCTACGAGCAGTACTTC. The chain recombines TRBV29-1 with TRBJ2-7; tentative D call: TRBD1 (6 bases). Trimming cost V 6 bases and J 1 base, with 25 bases left between them. The CDR3 spans 17 residues. Germline V CDR1 and CDR2: SQVTM, ANQGSEA.

The chain has TRBV30 and TRBJ2-7, with 8 bases that match TRBD1. Germline CDR1 reads GTSNPN; CDR2 reads SVGIG (reference sequence). The CDR3 totals 14 residues. V dropped 0 bases and J dropped 1; count of bases not matched to a gene: 2. The CDR3 protein is CAWSVWTGSYEQYF. CDR3 bases: TGTGCCTGGAGTGTGTGGACAGGGTCCTACGAGCAGTACTTC.

This chain uses TRBV10-1 with TRBJ2-2, with D possibly matching TRBD1 (6 bases). The CDR3 is made up of 14 amino acids. Trimming stripped 8 bases from V and 3 bases from J, with 13 bases between. CDR1 and CDR2 (germline): WNHNN, SYGVQD (reference sequence). The CDR3 here is CASRDTKYTGELFF. CDR3 bases: TGCGCCAGCCGGGACACAAAATACACCGGGGAGCTGTTTTTT.

V and J are TRBV11-3 and TRBJ2-7; 11 bases align to TRBD2. J lost 2 bases, V lost 0 bases, and 3 bases had no gene match. Germline assignment: CDR1 SGHNT and CDR2 YENEEA. CDR3 length: 16 residues. The CDR3 coding sequence is TGTGCCAGCAGCTTAGATTTGACTAGCGGGACCTACGAGCAGTACTTC. Translated: CASSLDLTSGTYEQYF.

The rearrangement uses TRBV6-1 and TRBJ2-7; 8 nucleotides line up with TRBD2. V trimming: 1 base; J trimming: 2 bases; junction bases outside the gene matches: 4. Per germline, CDR1 MNHNS and CDR2 SASEGT. The CDR3 runs to 15 residues. In nucleotides, the CDR3 is TGTGCCAGCAGTGAAGTGAGCGGGAGTACCTACGAGCAGTACTTC. Its protein is CASSEVSGSTYEQYF.

The rearrangement uses TRBV28 and TRBJ1-2; D remains unclear. Germline V gene data show CDR1 as MDHEN and CDR2 as SYDVKM. Trimming left V 3 bases short and J 10 bases short, with 15 bases between. This CDR3 is built from 13 residues. In DNA, the CDR3 is TGTGCCAGCAGTTTTCCGGATCGACTGGACTACACCTTC. Protein sequence: CASSFPDRLDYTF.

The gene calls are TRBV5-1 and TRBJ1-3; 8 bases line up with TRBD1. Germline assignment: CDR1 SGHRS and CDR2 YFSETQ. This CDR3 contains 16 residues. With V trimmed by 5 bases and J by 3 bases, 10 bases remained unmatched. The CDR3, as DNA: TGCGCCAGCAGAAACCAATCGGACAGGGATGGAAACACCATATATTTT. Translated: CASRNQSDRDGNTIYF. The full variable domain, in which reference TRBV5-1 and TRBJ1-3 provide the parts outside the CDR3, is KAGVTQTPRYLIKTRGQQVTLSCSPISGHRSVSWYQQTPGQGLQFLFEYFSETQRNKGNFPGRFSGRQFSNSRSEMNVSTLELGDSALYLCASRNQSDRDGNTIYFGEGSWLTVV.

J is TRBJ2-3 and V is TRBV9; D unclear. In germline, CDR1 is SGDLS, CDR2 YYNGEE. Trimming stripped 0 bases from V and 2 bases from J, with 7 bases between. This CDR3 is built from 14 residues. CDR3 nucleotides: TGTGCCAGCAGCGTAGAGAGCTTCACAGATACGCAGTATTTT. It translates to CASSVESFTDTQYF. The full variable domain, with the rest looked up from reference TRBV9 and TRBJ2-3, is DSGVTQTPKHLITATGQRVTLRCSPRSGDLSVYWYQQSLDQGLQFLIQYYNGEERAKGNILERFSAQQFPDLHSELNLSSLELGDSALYFCASSVESFTDTQYFGPGTRLTVL.